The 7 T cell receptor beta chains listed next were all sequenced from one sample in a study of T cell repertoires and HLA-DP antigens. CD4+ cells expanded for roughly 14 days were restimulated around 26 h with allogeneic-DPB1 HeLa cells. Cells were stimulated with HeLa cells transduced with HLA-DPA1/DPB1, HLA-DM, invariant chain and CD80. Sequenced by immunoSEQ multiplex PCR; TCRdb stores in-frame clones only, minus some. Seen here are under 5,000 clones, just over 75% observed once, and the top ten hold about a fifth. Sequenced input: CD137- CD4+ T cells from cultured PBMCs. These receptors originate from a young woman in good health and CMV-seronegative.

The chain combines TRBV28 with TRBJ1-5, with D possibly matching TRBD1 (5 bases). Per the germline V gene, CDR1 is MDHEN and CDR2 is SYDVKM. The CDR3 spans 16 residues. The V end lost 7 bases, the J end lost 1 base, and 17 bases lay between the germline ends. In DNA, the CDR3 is TGTGCCAGCATTCCCCTAGGGGAGTTAAGCAATCAGCCCCAGCATTTT. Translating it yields CASIPLGELSNQPQHF.

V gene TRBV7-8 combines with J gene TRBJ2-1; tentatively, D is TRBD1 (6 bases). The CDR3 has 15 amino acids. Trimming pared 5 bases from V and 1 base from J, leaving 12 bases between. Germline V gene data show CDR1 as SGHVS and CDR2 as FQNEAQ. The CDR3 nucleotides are TGTGCCAGCAGCCGCCAAGGACAGTCCTACAATGAGCAGTTCTTC. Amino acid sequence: CASSRQGQSYNEQFF. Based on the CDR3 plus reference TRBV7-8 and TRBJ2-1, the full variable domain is GAGVSQSPRYKVAKRGQDVALRCDPISGHVSLFWYQQALGQGPEFLTYFQNEAQLDKSGLPSDRFFAERPEGSVSTLKIQRTQQEDSAVYLCASSRQGQSYNEQFFGPGTRLTVL.

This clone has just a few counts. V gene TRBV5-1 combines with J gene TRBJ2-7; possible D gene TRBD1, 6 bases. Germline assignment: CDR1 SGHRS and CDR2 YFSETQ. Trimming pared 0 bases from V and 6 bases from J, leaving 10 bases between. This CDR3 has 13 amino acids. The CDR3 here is CASSLGEGGEQYF. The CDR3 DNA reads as TGCGCCAGCAGCTTGGGTGAAGGGGGCGAGCAGTACTTC.

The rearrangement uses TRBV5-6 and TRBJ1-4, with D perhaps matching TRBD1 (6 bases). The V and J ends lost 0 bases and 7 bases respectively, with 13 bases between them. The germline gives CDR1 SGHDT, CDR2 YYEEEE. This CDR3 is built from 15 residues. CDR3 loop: CASSLEQGLREKLFF. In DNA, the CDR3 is TGTGCCAGCAGCTTGGAACAGGGATTACGTGAAAAACTGTTTTTT.

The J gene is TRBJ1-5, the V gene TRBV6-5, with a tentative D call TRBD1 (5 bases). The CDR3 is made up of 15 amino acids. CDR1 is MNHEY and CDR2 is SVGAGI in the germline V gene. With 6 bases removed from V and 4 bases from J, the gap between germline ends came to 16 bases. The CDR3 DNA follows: TGTGCCAGCAGAAAATACACAGGAAATAATCAGCCCCAGCATTTT. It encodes CASRKYTGNNQPQHF.

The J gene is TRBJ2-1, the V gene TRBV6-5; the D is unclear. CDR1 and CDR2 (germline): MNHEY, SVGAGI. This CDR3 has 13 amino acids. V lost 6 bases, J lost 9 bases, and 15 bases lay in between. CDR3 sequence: CASSPSRGGEQFF. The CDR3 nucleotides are TGTGCCAGCAGCCCTTCCCGAGGCGGTGAGCAGTTCTTC.

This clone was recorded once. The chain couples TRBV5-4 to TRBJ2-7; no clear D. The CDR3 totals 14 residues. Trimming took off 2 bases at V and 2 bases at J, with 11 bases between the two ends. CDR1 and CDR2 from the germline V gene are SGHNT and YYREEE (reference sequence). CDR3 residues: CASSLSPIAYEQYF. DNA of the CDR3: TGTGCCAGCAGCTTAAGTCCAATTGCCTACGAGCAGTACTTC.